What follows are 17 T cell receptor beta chains derived from one specimen sequenced in a study of T cell responses to AZD1222 COVID-19 vaccine. The assay was immunoSEQ multiplex PCR, and TCRdb's table has in-frame clones only and misses some. Of 96,000 or so clones in the sample, 70% to 90% were seen once. This material consisted of peripheral blood, taken on day 0 of AZD1222 vaccination. These receptor sequences come from an adult in good health.

V and J are TRBV7-6 and TRBJ2-2; 9 nucleotides line up with TRBD1. The CDR3 runs 15 residues. Trimming took 3 bases from V and 4 from J; bases not matched to a gene: 3. Germline V gives CDR1 SGHVS, CDR2 FNYEAQ. DNA for the CDR3: TGTGCCAGCAGCTTTGGACAGGGGACCACCGGGGAGCTGTTTTTT. Translated: CASSFGQGTTGELFF.

The chain couples TRBV20-1 to TRBJ1-2, with D possibly being TRBD1 (5 bases). V dropped 7 bases and J dropped 2 bases, with 8 bases sitting between them. Germline loops: CDR1 DFQATT, CDR2 SNEGSKA (reference sequence). This CDR3 region has 11 residues. The CDR3 is CSGQGNYGYTF. CDR3 nucleotides: TGCAGTGGCCAGGGAAACTATGGCTACACCTTC.

A word on this clone: Other DNA sequences within the sample encode an identical CDR3. This chain uses TRBV4-1 with TRBJ1-1; D is ambiguous. Trimming cost V 4 bases and J 0 bases, with 12 bases left between them. CDR1 MGHRA and CDR2 YSYEKL come from the germline V gene. The CDR3 is 15 amino acids. The CDR3, as DNA: TGCGCCAGCAGCCTCACCGGGGAGATGAACACTGAAGCTTTCTTT. Its translation is CASSLTGEMNTEAFF.

This clone has a single count. The chain uses TRBV6-2 or TRBV6-3 and TRBJ2-3; 7 positions agree with TRBD2. The germline V gene encodes CDR1 MNHEY and CDR2 SVGEGT. The CDR3 contains 16 residues. V was clipped by 5 bases and J by 3 bases; unmatched bases: 11. The CDR3 region is CASSPTGGVRTDTQYF. The DNA of the CDR3 is TGTGCCAGCAGTCCGACGGGAGGTGTAAGGACAGATACGCAGTATTTT.

V is TRBV6-2 or TRBV6-3 and J is TRBJ2-5; 9 nucleotides match TRBD1. The germline gives CDR1 MNHEY, CDR2 SVGEGT. The length of the CDR3 is 16 residues. J lost 5 bases, V lost 1 base, and 8 bases had no gene match. The CDR3 DNA reads as TGTGCCAGCAGTTACTTTCCGGGACAGGGTCACGAGACCCAGTACTTC. Translated, it gives CASSYFPGQGHETQYF.

The rearrangement links TRBV28 to TRBJ1-5; 7 bases line up with TRBD1. The CDR3 totals 14 residues. Germline assignment: CDR1 MDHEN and CDR2 SYDVKM. Unmatched junction bases numbered 5, after V lost 3 bases and J lost 6 bases. The CDR3 nucleotides are TGTGCCAGCAGTTTTGGACAGGTAATTCAGCCCCAGCATTTT. Translated: CASSFGQVIQPQHF.

This chain connects TRBV7-2 to TRBJ2-7; D is possibly TRBD1 or TRBD2 (6 bases each). CDR1 and CDR2 from the germline V gene are SGHTA and FQGNSA. The CDR3 contains 15 residues. Deletions cut 2 bases from V and 2 bases from J, with 13 bases between. CDR3 loop: CASSLNGGNTYEQYF. The CDR3 DNA is TGTGCCAGCAGCTTAAACGGGGGCAATACCTACGAGCAGTACTTC.

This clone appeared once. The chain couples TRBV11-2 to TRBJ1-2; 8 bases are shared with TRBD1. Germline lookup yields CDR1 SGHAT and CDR2 FQNNGV. There are 14 residues in the CDR3. V shed 5 bases and J 6 bases; nucleotides not matched to a gene: 8. CDR3 amino acids: CASSPTPGGHGYTF. As DNA, the CDR3 is TGTGCCAGCAGCCCGACCCCAGGGGGCCATGGCTACACCTTC.

This clone was picked up a small number of times. The chain uses TRBV7-9 and TRBJ2-1; TRBD1 aligns across 9 bases. CDR3 length equals 17 residues. V lost 5 bases to trimming and J lost 9 bases; unmatched junction nucleotides: 17. Germline CDR1 and CDR2: SEHNR and FQNEAQ (reference sequence). In nucleotides, the CDR3 is TGTGCCAGCAGCCAGCCACCGGGACAGGGTAACTCGGGTGAGCAGTTCTTC. Translated, it gives CASSQPPGQGNSGEQFF.

This sequence joins TRBV7-9 and TRBJ2-1; D remains ambiguous. The CDR3 runs to 14 residues. The germline gives CDR1 SEHNR, CDR2 FQNEAQ (reference sequence). V was pared by 6 bases and J by 7 bases, with 16 bases between. CDR3: CASRWSAGGNEQFF. CDR3 coding DNA: TGTGCCAGCAGGTGGTCGGCAGGTGGGAATGAGCAGTTCTTC.

The gene calls are TRBV7-2 and TRBJ2-5, with TRBD2 as a possible D gene (5 bases). The CDR3 spans 14 residues. CDR1 and CDR2 (germline): SGHTA, FQGNSA. V was shortened by 1 base and J by 5 bases, with 11 bases between the two germline ends. The CDR3: CASSLGRAVETQYF. CDR3 DNA: TGTGCCAGCAGCTTAGGCCGAGCGGTGGAGACCCAGTACTTC.

V gene TRBV21-1 combines with J gene TRBJ1-6; TRBD1, the D gene given by the table, was not confirmed from the DNA. TRBV21-1 has pseudogene status. CDR3 length: 18 amino acids. The CDR3 spells CASRTEPGQGVGNSPLHF. The CDR3 DNA is TGTGCCAGCAGAACTGAACCGGGACAGGGGGTTGGTAATTCACCCCTCCACTTT.

The chain joins TRBV11-3 to TRBJ2-3; D is undetermined. Germline loops: CDR1 SGHNT, CDR2 YENEEA. The CDR3 extends over 14 amino acids. The V and J ends lost 5 bases and 0 bases respectively, with 9 bases between them. CDR3 region: CASSPFSSTDTQYF. In DNA form, the CDR3 reads TGTGCCAGCAGCCCCTTTAGCAGCACAGATACGCAGTATTTT.

The CDR3 region is CASSSSAGTTGELFF. The CDR3 coding sequence is TGCGCCAGCAGCTCCTCCGCGGGTACGACCGGGGAGCTGTTTTTT. The chain uses TRBV5-1 and TRBJ2-2, with D possibly being TRBD2 (5 bases). Germline loops: CDR1 SGHRS, CDR2 YFSETQ. V lost 3 bases and J 5 bases, leaving 14 bases between the germline ends. The CDR3 contains 15 residues.

The rearrangement uses TRBV10-3 and TRBJ2-5; TRBD2 matches 9 bases. Trimming removed 4 bases from V and 5 bases from J; junction bases left unmatched: 8. Germline V gene sequence: CDR1 ENHRY, CDR2 SYGVKD. This CDR3 is 15 amino acids long. The DNA of the CDR3 is TGTGCCATCAGTGTAGCCGGGACTAGCTTTGAGACCCAGTACTTC. Translating gives CAISVAGTSFETQYF.

The rearrangement uses TRBV6-5 and TRBJ1-3; no definite D call. CDR3 length: 12 residues. Germline V CDR1 and CDR2: MNHEY, SVGAGI. This chain's CDR3 is CSSGSSGNTIYF. CDR3 sequence (DNA): TGTTCGTCGGGGAGCTCTGGAAACACCATATATTTT.

This clone was recorded only once. The rearrangement uses TRBV5-1 and TRBJ1-1; D unresolved. CDR1 is SGHRS, CDR2 YFSETQ, per germline. The CDR3 length is 13 residues. Trimming cost V 3 bases and J 4 bases, with 10 bases left between them. CDR3 in DNA: TGCGCCAGCAGCTCTTTTTTTGGCACTGAAGCTTTCTTT. Translating it yields CASSSFFGTEAFF.